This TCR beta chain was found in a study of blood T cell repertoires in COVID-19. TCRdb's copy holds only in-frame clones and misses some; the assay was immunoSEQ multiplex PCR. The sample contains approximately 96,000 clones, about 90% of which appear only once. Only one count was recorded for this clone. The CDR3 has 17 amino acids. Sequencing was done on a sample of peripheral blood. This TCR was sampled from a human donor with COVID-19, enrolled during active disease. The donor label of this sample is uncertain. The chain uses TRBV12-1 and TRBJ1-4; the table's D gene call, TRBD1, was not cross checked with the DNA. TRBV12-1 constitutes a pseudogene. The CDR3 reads CASSFLGQGTTNEKLFF. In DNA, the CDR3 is TGTGCCAGCAGCTTTCTGGGGCAGGGGACGACTAATGAAAAACTGTTTTTT.